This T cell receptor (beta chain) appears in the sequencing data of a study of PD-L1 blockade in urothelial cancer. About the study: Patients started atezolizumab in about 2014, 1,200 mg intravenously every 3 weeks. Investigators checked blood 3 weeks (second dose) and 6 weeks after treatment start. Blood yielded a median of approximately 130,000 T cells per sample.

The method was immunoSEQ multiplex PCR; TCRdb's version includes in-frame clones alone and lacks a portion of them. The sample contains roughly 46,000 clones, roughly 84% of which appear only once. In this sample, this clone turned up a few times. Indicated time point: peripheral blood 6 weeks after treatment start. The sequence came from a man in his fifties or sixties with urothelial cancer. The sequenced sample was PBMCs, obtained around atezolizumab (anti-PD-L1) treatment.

For the CDR3, the DNA is TGTGCCAGCAGCCTAGTCGGGGATAGGGGGCAAGATCAGCCCCAGCATTTT. Its protein is CASSLVGDRGQDQPQHF. The chain links TRBV27 to TRBJ1-5; TRBD1 matches 7 bases. The V and J ends lost 6 bases and 5 bases, in that order; junction bases with no gene match: 16. Germline CDR1 is MNHEY and CDR2 is SMNVEV (reference sequence). The CDR3 sequence is 17 residues long.